The 22 T cell receptor beta chains listed next were all sequenced from one sample in a study of blood T cell repertoires in COVID-19. The table came from immunoSEQ multiplex PCR; TCRdb's copy has only in-frame clones and leaves some out. The sample has about 170,000 clones; 85% are singletons. The sequencing input was peripheral blood. Receptors originate from a woman aged 80 or older with COVID-19, enrolled during active disease.

As to this clone: At one of its ends the junction is not consistent with the germline gene, which may arise from a read error. The rearrangement joins TRBV7-7 to TRBJ2-7, with 8 bases matching TRBD2. Germline loops: CDR1 SSHAT, CDR2 FNYEAQ (reference sequence). This CDR3 region has 15 residues. In nucleotides, the CDR3 is TGTGCTAGCAGCCCCCTAGCGGGCACCTCCTACGAGCAGTACTTC. Translated, it gives CASSPLAGTSYEQYF.

The V gene is TRBV5-1, the J gene TRBJ2-7; TRBD1 agrees at 8 bases. The junction had 5 bases not matched to a gene; V was cut back by 4 bases and J by 2 bases. Germline V gene lookup returns CDR1 SGHRS and CDR2 YFSETQ. The CDR3 is 14 residues long. CDR3 amino acids: CASSAGQAAYEQYF. The CDR3 DNA reads as TGCGCCAGCAGCGCGGGACAGGCGGCCTACGAGCAGTACTTC.

J is TRBJ1-1 and V is TRBV11-3; possibly TRBD1 for D (6 bases). Germline V gene sequence: CDR1 SGHNT, CDR2 YENEEA. Trimming removed 6 bases from V and 4 bases from J, with 15 bases in between. The CDR3 is made up of 14 amino acids. The CDR3 DNA follows: TGTGCCAGCAGTCGGGGGGCGCTGGGCACTGAAGCTTTCTTT. Its protein product is CASSRGALGTEAFF.

The rearrangement uses TRBV19 and TRBJ2-7; 9 bases map to TRBD1. Germline V lookup: CDR1 LNHDA, CDR2 SQIVND (reference sequence). V dropped 3 bases and J dropped 6; count of bases not matched to a gene: 6. The CDR3 is made up of 14 amino acids. CDR3 residues: CASSMDRGRVEQYF. In DNA, the CDR3 is TGTGCCAGTAGTATGGACAGGGGAAGAGTCGAGCAGTACTTC.

The chain carries TRBV7-2 and TRBJ1-2, with D uncertain. The CDR3 spans 13 residues. Germline values: CDR1 SGHTA, CDR2 FQGNSA. With 3 bases removed from V and 2 bases from J, the gap between germline ends came to 7 bases. The CDR3 DNA follows: TGTGCCAGCAGCTTCCCCGGGAACTATGGCTACACCTTC. Its protein product is CASSFPGNYGYTF.

The J gene is TRBJ2-7, the V gene TRBV5-5; the match to TRBD1 covers 8 bases. CDR3 size: 13 residues. With V trimmed by 6 bases and J by 5 bases, 7 bases remained unmatched. Germline V gives CDR1 SGHKS, CDR2 YYEKEE (reference sequence). The CDR3 DNA reads TGTGCCAGCATTTGGACAGGGCGCGACGAGCAGTACTTC. This gives the protein CASIWTGRDEQYF.

The genes are TRBV5-4 and TRBJ2-3, with D possibly matching TRBD2 (7 bases). Germline V gene data show CDR1 as SGHNT and CDR2 as YYREEE (reference sequence). V was shortened by 0 bases and J by 0 bases, with 14 bases between the two germline ends. The CDR3 totals 17 residues. The CDR3 DNA reads as TGTGCCAGCAGCTTGGCCGGGGGCGGGGGAAGCACAGATACGCAGTATTTT. It encodes CASSLAGGGGSTDTQYF.

This chain joins TRBV5-1 and TRBJ2-7; TRBD2 matches 7 bases. This CDR3 contains 20 residues. Trimming cost V 3 bases and J 6 bases; bases outside gene matches: 27. The germline CDR1 and CDR2 sequences are SGHRS and YFSETQ. CDR3 nucleotides: TGCGCCAGCAGCTCATCCGCTGAGCAGCGACGTGGCGGGAGAGGCATCGAGCAGTACTTC. This gives the protein CASSSSAEQRRGGRGIEQYF.

This sequence joins TRBV6-1 and TRBJ1-3; maybe TRBD1 (6 bases). CDR3 length equals 15 residues. CDR1 is MNHNS, CDR2 SASEGT, per germline. V lost 2 bases to trimming and J lost 2 bases, with 10 bases between them. The CDR3 nucleotides are TGTGCCAGCAGTGAACGCAGGGGAACTGGAAACACCATATATTTT. As protein: CASSERRGTGNTIYF.

The chain is built from TRBV5-8 and TRBJ1-1, with 7 bases identical to TRBD1. The CDR3 has 17 residues. J was trimmed by 8 bases and V by 4 bases; bases with no gene match: 20. Germline V gene data show CDR1 as SGHTS and CDR2 as YDEGEE. The chain's CDR3 is CASSSLKGIGDRPEAFF. CDR3 DNA: TGTGCCAGCAGCAGTTTAAAAGGGATAGGGGACAGACCCGAAGCTTTCTTT.

The J gene is TRBJ2-4, the V gene TRBV2, with TRBD2 matching 8 bases. Germline V gene sequence: CDR1 SNHLY, CDR2 FYNNEI. After removal of 4 bases from V and 1 base from J, the junction contained 0 bases not matched to a gene. The CDR3 sequence is 14 residues long. CDR3 DNA: TGTGCCAGCAGTGCTAGCGGGGCCAAAAACATTCAGTACTTC. It yields the protein CASSASGAKNIQYF.

The J gene is TRBJ1-2, the V gene TRBV1. TRBV1 is described as a pseudogene. CDR3 length: 15 amino acids. The CDR3: CTSSHRTWGVYGYTF. The CDR3 bases are TGCACCAGCAGCCATAGAACGTGGGGGGTCTATGGCTACACCTTC.

This chain joins TRBV4-1 and TRBJ1-4; 8 nucleotides align to TRBD1. The trim removed 4 bases at V and 8 bases at J, leaving 12 bases unmatched. Germline CDR1 is MGHRA and CDR2 is YSYEKL. This CDR3 spans 16 amino acids. This CDR3 is CASSPGAGGAAEKLFF. In DNA, the CDR3 is TGCGCCAGCAGCCCGGGCGCAGGGGGCGCGGCCGAAAAACTGTTTTTT.

This chain links TRBV18 with TRBJ2-3, with D perhaps matching TRBD2 (5 bases). CDR3 length: 15 amino acids. Trimming took off 3 bases at V and 1 base at J, with 11 bases between the two ends. CDR1 and CDR2 (germline): KGHSH, LQKENI. In DNA form, the CDR3 reads TGTGCCAGCTCACCTAACCCCGGGGGCACAGATACGCAGTATTTT. This codes for CASSPNPGGTDTQYF.

The J gene is TRBJ1-4, the V gene TRBV5-1; a weak D match, TRBD1 (6 bases). The germline CDR1 and CDR2 sequences are SGHRS and YFSETQ. V dropped 4 bases and J dropped 7 bases, with 14 bases sitting between them. CDR3 length equals 14 residues. CDR3 amino acids: CASSPQGQGEKLFF. Written as DNA, the CDR3 is TGCGCCAGCAGCCCGCAGGGGCAAGGTGAAAAACTGTTTTTT. The complete variable domain, with remaining parts taken from reference TRBV5-1 and TRBJ1-4, reads KAGVTQTPRYLIKTRGQQVTLSCSPISGHRSVSWYQQTPGQGLQFLFEYFSETQRNKGNFPGRFSGRQFSNSRSEMNVSTLELGDSALYLCASSPQGQGEKLFFGSGTQLSVL.

This chain links TRBV7-3 with TRBJ2-1, with D possibly TRBD2 on 6 matching bases. Germline V gene lookup returns CDR1 SGHTA and CDR2 FQGTGA. V was trimmed by 2 bases and J by 12 bases, leaving 8 bases between them. The CDR3 sequence is 11 residues long. The CDR3 loop reads CASSLGGGQFF. The CDR3 nucleotides read TGTGCCAGCAGCTTAGGGGGAGGGCAGTTCTTC.

The chain recombines TRBV10-2 with TRBJ1-6; TRBD1 aligns across 8 bases. V dropped 0 bases and J dropped 6; count of bases not matched to a gene: 7. The CDR3 consists of 17 residues. Germline lookup yields CDR1 WSHSY and CDR2 SAAADI. The CDR3 nucleotides are TGCGCCAGCAGTGAGTCGGGACAGGCGATCTCTAATTCACCCCTCCACTTT. Translation: CASSESGQAISNSPLHF.

The J gene is TRBJ2-2, the V gene TRBV5-1; 9 bases fit TRBD1. The V segment lost 4 bases and the J segment 7 bases; nucleotides outside the gene matches: 8. Germline CDR1 and CDR2: SGHRS and YFSETQ. The CDR3 consists of 15 residues. The CDR3 region is CASSPRDRAGGELFF. In nucleotides, the CDR3 is TGCGCCAGCAGCCCCCGGGACAGGGCGGGCGGGGAGCTGTTTTTT.

The chain carries TRBV27 and TRBJ2-7; tentative D call: TRBD2 (6 bases). Germline loops: CDR1 MNHEY, CDR2 SMNVEV (reference sequence). This CDR3 contains 16 residues. The ends were cut back, 2 bases at V and 2 bases at J, with 16 bases in the middle. CDR3 protein: CASSLAAGRYTYEQYF. The CDR3 bases are TGTGCCAGCAGTTTAGCCGCCGGGAGATATACCTACGAGCAGTACTTC.

This chain joins TRBV20-1 and TRBJ2-1, with D perhaps TRBD2 (5 bases). Between the trimmed V and J ends, which lost 3 bases and 9 bases, there was a span of 21 bases. CDR1 is DFQATT, CDR2 SNEGSKA, per germline (reference sequence). CDR3 length equals 15 residues. CDR3 DNA sequence: TGCAGTGCTAGTCCGGCTAGCCGATCCCGCGGTGAGCAGTTCTTC. It is translated as CSASPASRSRGEQFF.

CDR3 residues: CATSGGSYNEQFF. In nucleotides, the CDR3 is TGTGCCACCTCCGGGGGTAGCTACAATGAGCAGTTCTTC. This chain connects TRBV19 to TRBJ2-1; a possible D gene is TRBD2 (6 bases). This CDR3 spans 13 amino acids. Germline V gene sequence: CDR1 LNHDA, CDR2 SQIVND (reference sequence). V lost 10 bases to trimming and J lost 3 bases, with 13 bases between them.

J is TRBJ2-5 and V is TRBV19, with TRBD2 identical over 8 bases. The germline V gene has CDR1 LNHDA and CDR2 SQIVND (reference sequence). Trimming removed 4 bases from V and 4 bases from J; junction bases left unmatched: 8. The CDR3 runs to 15 residues. CDR3 in DNA: TGTGCCAGTAGTACGGGAGGGACAAAAGGAGAGACCCAGTACTTC. It yields the protein CASSTGGTKGETQYF.